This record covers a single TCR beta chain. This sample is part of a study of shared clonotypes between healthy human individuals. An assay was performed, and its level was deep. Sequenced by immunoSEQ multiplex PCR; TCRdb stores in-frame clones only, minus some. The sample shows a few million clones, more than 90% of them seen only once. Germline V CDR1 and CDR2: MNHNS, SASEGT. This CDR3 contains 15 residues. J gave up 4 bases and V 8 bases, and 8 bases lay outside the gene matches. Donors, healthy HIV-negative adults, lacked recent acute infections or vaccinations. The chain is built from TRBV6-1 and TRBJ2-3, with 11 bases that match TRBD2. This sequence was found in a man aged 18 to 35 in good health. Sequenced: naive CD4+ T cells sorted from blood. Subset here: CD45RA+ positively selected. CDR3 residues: CASGKGLAVPDTQYF. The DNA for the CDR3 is TGTGCCAGCGGCAAGGGACTAGCGGTTCCAGATACGCAGTATTTT.